This TCR beta chain comes out of a study of shared clonotypes between healthy human individuals (dated by TCRdb to the early 2020s). About the investigation overall: Three men and two women, aged 18 to 49 years, made up the cohort. For each donor, CD4 naive and CD4 memory were each given three plates, CD8 naive was given two plates, and CD8 memory was given one plate. The study deeply sequenced blood TCR repertoires of about 5 healthy adults to estimate repertoire size and the extent of clonotype sharing between individuals. To increase sequencing depth and limit assay-specific biases, TCR repertoire library preparation and sequencing were carried out by different laboratories using diverse techniques. Leukapheresis yielded between about 0.85 and 9 billion PBMCs per donor. The investigation overall reported the following: Because the study included only a small number of donors, the genetic and exposure-history diversity represented was limited. Compared with non-shared clonotypes, the clonotypes found in all four sorted-subset donors had higher generation probabilities. About 5% of naive CD4, around 3.6% of naive CD8, about 2.4% of memory CD4, and more than 0.35% of memory CD8 clonotypes were shared across several donors. Only blood was sampled, and tissue TCR repertoires likely differ from those in blood. Even with the large sequencing depth, rarefaction of the sorted-subset datasets indicated that sequencing was incomplete. Pairwise subsampling indicated that sequencing depth was expected to affect the degree of clonotype sharing among donors. Naive subsets generally had larger estimated clonotype richness than memory subsets.

In regard to this clone: Its antigen target is currently unknown. No per-base quality is available; no much larger clone lies one base away.

Donors were healthy HIV-negative adults with no recently reported acute infections or vaccinations. All donors were Caucasian adults living in Nashville, Tennessee, USA. Magnetic negative selection was used to enrich CD4+ T cells, after which naive cells were positively selected on CD45RA and the negative fraction became the memory subset. Blood was obtained by leukapheresis, after which PBMCs were separated by Ficoll-Histopaque density gradient centrifugation and cryopreserved in liquid nitrogen vapor phase. Analytical flow cytometry was used to check the purity and quantity of every magnetically sorted T cell population. Genomic DNA was isolated from each sorted fraction and quantified by UV absorbance on a Nanodrop 2000c. The CDR3 runs 17 residues from the cysteine to the phenylalanine. Of the read, only the CDR3 DNA is kept; its 51 bases are in frame from base 1. V loses 3 bases, J loses 0 bases, and the germline ends lie 15 bases apart. The CDR1 and CDR2 encoded by the germline V gene are SGHTA and FQGNSA.

Using the deep immunoSEQ assay, multiplex PCR amplified TCR CDR3 regions from genomic DNA. Genomic DNA extracted from each cell subset was distributed evenly over all wells of several immunoSEQ 96-well plates, and each plate served as one replicate. For sorted subsets, 150 to 200 ng genomic DNA, equal to tens of thousands of T cell genomes, was loaded into each replicate PCR. The purified libraries were quantified using a Qubit 3.0 fluorometer, sized with a Bioanalyzer 2100, and then quantified again using the KAPA Library Quantification kit. Every immunoSEQ 96-well plate was sequenced on a dedicated single-read 150-cycle Illumina NextSeq 550 flow cell. Turning to the authors' computational methods: Because the immunoSEQ output held only junctional sequences and lacked quality scores, the filtering could not match the filtering applied to full-length reads. To assign V/J genes and CDR3, sequences were annotated against IMGT germline references using PyIR, a Python wrapper for IgBLAST v1.9. Reads were removed for weak V/J assignments (E-value above 1e-6), missing CDR3, stop codons, out-of-frame junctions, or ambiguous translated residues. V3J clonotypes were defined as sequences sharing the same inferred V gene, J gene, and CDR3 amino acid sequence. The percentage overlap between two repertoires was calculated by dividing the number of shared unique clonotypes by the size of the smaller repertoire. Three approaches were used to assess repertoire richness: RTK rarefaction, the Chao1 estimator, and Recon v2.1 estimates of unobserved clonotypes. For all TCRbeta clonotypes obtained by the gDNA method from several donors, generation probabilities were computed with OLGA. The table comes from immuneACCESS by way of TCRdb, which keeps in-frame sequences with V and J called. Part of the clones is missing from these tables; in studies checked, under half for an unresolved V gene and the rest for unknown reasons. V and J calls and clone size come straight from that table; D and trimming were deduced from the DNA. Here the sample has roughly 1.5 million clones; 95% to 99% occur a single time. The ten largest make up approximately 0.45% of the sample.

The sequence joins TRBV7-2 to TRBJ2-1; TRBD1 is a possible D gene, resting on 5 matching bases. The source is a man aged 25 to 45 in good health. The sequenced sample was naive CD4+ T cells sorted from blood. Read against the paper, the sample's cell subset or site label means: CD45RA+ positively selected. The CDR3 sequence is CASSFFQGSSSYNEQFF. The DNA reads TGTGCCAGCAGCTTTTTCCAGGGCAGTAGCTCCTACAATGAGCAGTTCTTC.